The present T cell receptor (beta chain) was sequenced within a study of shared clonotypes between healthy human individuals. Study summary: A couple of women and a few men aged 18 to 49 made up the donors.

On this clone: Antigen: not known.

The germline V gene encodes CDR1 SEHNR and CDR2 FQNEAQ (reference sequence). V lost 1 base and J lost 4, with 13 bases in between. This CDR3 is built from 15 residues. TCRdb's table, derived via immunoSEQ multiplex PCR, lists solely in-frame clones and lacks some. In the table there are roughly 2.5 million clones, approximately 90% of which are singletons. Whole-study results and caveats: Sampling used blood alone; tissue repertoires probably differ. Generation probability values for non-shared clonotypes were lower than those for clonotypes shared by all four donors.

Sequenced input: naive CD4+ T cells sorted from blood. Subset in this sample: CD45RA+ positively selected. The chain uses TRBV7-9 and TRBJ1-2; D perhaps matches TRBD1 (5 bases). The receptor comes from a man aged 18 to 29 in good health. The CDR3 loop reads CASSLGQGRAYGYTF. The CDR3 bases are TGTGCCAGCAGCTTAGGGCAGGGACGAGCCTATGGCTACACCTTC.